The entry below describes one T cell receptor (beta chain). The study drew donors from healthy Caucasian individuals in Russia aged about 6 to 95. The data are from a study of blood T cells in healthy people across ages. The V segment lost 6 bases and the J segment 8 bases; nucleotides outside the gene matches: 11. The CDR3 has 14 residues. In germline, CDR1 is LGHNT, CDR2 FRNRAP. Primed by a sample-barcoded 5' primer and a J-beta primer mix, a second PCR proceeded for about 6 to 12 cycles. TCRdb ran MiXCR on the 5' RACE reads and lists one entry per CDR3 protein. This repertoire shows approximately 690,000 distinct CDR3 sequences, 35% to 50% found once; its top ten account for roughly 30%.

Sample: blood. The chain employs TRBV12-5 and TRBJ1-2; 8 positions match TRBD1. The receptor was derived from a man aged 80 or over in good health. CDR3 amino acids: CASGSGQGANGYTF. In nucleotides, the CDR3 is TGTGCTAGTGGCTCCGGTCAGGGGGCTAACGGCTACACCTTC.